This is a list of T cell receptor beta chains from one sample in a study of T cell responses to AZD1222 COVID-19 vaccine. TCRdb's table, derived via immunoSEQ multiplex PCR, lists solely in-frame clones and lacks some. Of more than 110,000 clones listed, over 90% were seen once; the top ten hold 4.5% to 5.5%. The sequenced sample was peripheral blood, obtained on day 0 of AZD1222 vaccination. The origin of the receptors is an adult in good health. Each CDR3 is given with its conserved first and last residue. The D gene is left open where the match is weak. Clone size is not always given. Where it is, it says once, few, many or a class for expanded clones.

j_gene	v_gene	abundance	d_gene	CDR3nt	CDR3aa
TRBJ1-3	TRBV3-1/TRBV3-2	.	.	TGTGCCAGCAGCCAAGGTCTTGTCCTCTCTGGAAACACCATATATTTT	CASSQGLVLSGNTIYF
TRBJ1-5	TRBV4-2	.	.	TGTGCCAGCAGCCCGAAATTCGGGCAGGAGGATCAGCCCCAGCATTTT	CASSPKFGQEDQPQHF
TRBJ2-2	TRBV5-1	.	.	TGCGCCAGCAGCGGAACCGGGACCGGGGAGCTGTTTTTT	CASSGTGTGELFF
TRBJ1-2	TRBV6-1	once	.	TGTGCCAGCAGTGAATGGGGAGATGGCTATGGCTACACCTTC	CASSEWGDGYGYTF
TRBJ2-1	TRBV5-1	.	.	TGCGCCAGCAGCTTGGAGGTGACGTACAATGAGCAGTTCTTC	CASSLEVTYNEQFF
TRBJ2-7	TRBV18	.	.	TGTGCCAGCTCACCGGTAGCGGCCGCGGGGCACTCCTACGAGCAGTACTTC	CASSPVAAAGHSYEQYF
TRBJ1-3	TRBV6-5	.	.	TGTGCCAGCAGTTTTCATCGCCGCGCTGGAAACACCATATATTTT	CASSFHRRAGNTIYF
TRBJ2-3	TRBV6-5	.	TRBD1	TGTGCCAGCAGTACACAGGGGGCTATCACAGATACGCAGTATTTT	CASSTQGAITDTQYF
TRBJ1-4	TRBV7-8	.	.	TGTGCCAGCAGCGGGGGGGACGCGTGGGAAAAACTGTTTTTT	CASSGGDAWEKLFF
TRBJ2-7	TRBV15	.	TRBD2	TGTGCCACCAGTAGAGGACTAGCGGGAGAGGTGTACTTC	CATSRGLAGEVYF
TRBJ2-1	TRBV24-1	.	TRBD2	TGTGCCACCAGTGATTCGCGGTCGGGAGGAGTCTACAATGAGCAGTTCTTC	CATSDSRSGGVYNEQFF
TRBJ2-2	TRBV24-1	.	.	TGTGCCACCAGTGACCGGGGGGCAGGGATAGGGGAGCTGTTTTTT	CATSDRGAGIGELFF
TRBJ1-1	TRBV5-1	.	.	TGCGCCAGCAGCTTGCGCAGGTCGAACACTGAAGCTTTCTTT	CASSLRRSNTEAFF
TRBJ1-6	TRBV7-9	.	.	TGTGCCAGCAGCGAAACAAGCTCCTATAATTCACCCCTCCACTTT	CASSETSSYNSPLHF
TRBJ2-3	TRBV10-2	once	TRBD1	TGCGCCAGCAGTGAAAGGACAGGAACAGATACGCAGTATTTT	CASSERTGTDTQYF
TRBJ2-7	TRBV25-1	.	.	TGTGCCAGCAGTGACAGGGGAGGCGAGCAGTACTTC	CASSDRGGEQYF
TRBJ1-3	TRBV5-3	.	.	TGTGCCAGAAGCTTGTTGGAGGGGTCGAGCTCTGGAAACACCATATATTTT	CARSLLEGSSSGNTIYF
TRBJ1-1	TRBV19	.	.	TGTGCCAGTAGTACGAGGGGGTTGAACACTGAAGCTTTCTTT	CASSTRGLNTEAFF
TRBJ1-6	TRBV6-5	.	.	TGTGCCAGCAGTTACGAAAACCATGGGGATTCACCCCTCCACTTT	CASSYENHGDSPLHF
TRBJ1-1	TRBV18	.	.	TGTGCCAGCTCACCAGGGTACACTGAAGCTTTCTTT	CASSPGYTEAFF
TRBJ1-5	TRBV11-1	.	.	TGTGCCAGCAGCTTTGGGTTGGATCAGCCCCAGCATTTT	CASSFGLDQPQHF
TRBJ1-1	TRBV5-4	few	.	TGTGCCAGCAGCTTGGAGGGGGGGTTGAACACTGAAGCTTTCTTT	CASSLEGGLNTEAFF
TRBJ1-2	TRBV3-1/TRBV3-2	once	TRBD1	TGTGCCAGCAGCCAAGTTGCAGGGGGCCAGAATGGCTACACCTTC	CASSQVAGGQNGYTF
TRBJ1-5	TRBV12-3/TRBV12-4	.	.	TGTGCCAGCAGTTTCGCAGAGGATCAGCCCCAGCATTTT	CASSFAEDQPQHF
TRBJ1-2	TRBV6-4	.	.	TGTGCCAGCAGTCCCTCCCAGCGGATGGACCATGGCTACACCTTC	CASSPSQRMDHGYTF
TRBJ1-4	TRBV3-1/TRBV3-2	once	.	TGTGCCAGCAGCCAAGACTTAGAGGATGCAACTAATGAAAAACTGTTTTTT	CASSQDLEDATNEKLFF
TRBJ1-2	TRBV2	once	.	TGTGCCAGCAGGGGACGGAACTATGGCTACACCTTC	CASRGRNYGYTF
TRBJ1-4	TRBV3-1/TRBV3-2	.	TRBD1	TGTGCCAGCAGCCCCCTTCGGGGACAGCCATATAATGAAAAACTGTTTTTT	CASSPLRGQPYNEKLFF
TRBJ2-1	TRBV12-2	.	.	TGTGCAAGTCGCTACGTCCCGGAAAGCTACTACAGTGAGCAGTTCTTC	CASRYVPESYYSEQFF
TRBJ2-7	TRBV6-5	few	TRBD2	TGTGCCAGCAGGGGACTAGCATCCTACGAGCAGTACTTC	CASRGLASYEQYF
TRBJ2-1	TRBV18	.	TRBD1	TGTGCCAGCTCACCACAGGGGGCGGCCTACAATGAGCAGTTCTTC	CASSPQGAAYNEQFF
TRBJ1-1	TRBV9	.	.	TGTGCCAGCAGCCCGGGGCTAGGGACTGAAGCTTTCTTT	CASSPGLGTEAFF
TRBJ1-1	TRBV27	.	.	TGTGCCAGCTGGGAGAGGGCCAGCACTGAAGCTTTCTTT	CASWERASTEAFF
TRBJ1-1	TRBV5-1	.	TRBD1	TGCGCCAGCACCTCACAGGGGGCAAACACTGAAGCTTTCTTT	CASTSQGANTEAFF